This TCR beta chain was identified during a study of response to subunit inactivated influenza vaccine. Findings and limits, study-wide: A suggestion made by the authors is that each seasonal influenza vaccination recruits few new T cells.

The CDR3 loop spans 16 amino acids. Germline-derived CDR1 and CDR2 are SEHNR and FQNEAQ (reference sequence). The ends lost 0 bases at V and 1 base at J; junction bases unmatched: 3. TCRdb passed the RT-PCR reads through MiXCR, listing each CDR3 protein once. This sample has roughly 700,000 distinct CDR3 sequences; 11% to 15% occur once, and the top ten carry 6.5% to 8.5%. In regard to this clonotype: Its specificity is not known.

This clonotype originated in a man in his forties or fifties who received an inactivated influenza vaccine. The rearrangement joins TRBV7-9 to TRBJ2-3; the match to TRBD2 covers 8 bases. The sequencing used PBMCs from blood, collected 14 to 15 days before vaccination. The CDR3 sequence: CASSLASGGGTDTQYF. DNA for the CDR3: TGTGCCAGCAGCTTAGCATCCGGGGGGGGCACAGATACGCAGTATTTT.